These 8 T cell receptor beta chains originate from one sample sequenced in a study of T cell responses to AZD1222 COVID-19 vaccine. Using immunoSEQ multiplex PCR, the repertoire was profiled, and TCRdb retains in-frame clones only, with some absent. The sample lists 73,000 or so clones; about nine tenths were seen once. Sequences were derived from peripheral blood, sampled on day 0 of AZD1222 vaccination. The receptors here all came from an adult in good health.

The chain is built from TRBV10-1 and TRBJ2-7; D is perhaps TRBD2 (6 bases). The V gene's germline CDR1 is WNHNN and CDR2 SYGVQD (reference sequence). The CDR3 is 17 residues long. V was pared by 0 bases and J by 5 bases, with 20 bases between. The CDR3 coding sequence is TGCGCCAGCAGTGAGTCGATCGGACTAAGCTATAATCACGAGCAGTACTTC. Amino acids: CASSESIGLSYNHEQYF.

This clone was detected once. V gene TRBV28 combines with J gene TRBJ1-5; D not certain. V lost 7 bases and J 5 bases, leaving 15 bases between the germline ends. The CDR3 contains 14 residues. CDR1 is MDHEN, CDR2 SYDVKM, per germline. The CDR3 nucleotides are TGTGCCAGCAAGGCCGGTGAGGGCTATCAGCCCCAGCATTTT. This codes for CASKAGEGYQPQHF.

V and J are TRBV9 and TRBJ2-3; 8 nucleotides agree with TRBD1. V lost 3 bases to trimming and J lost 4 bases; unmatched junction nucleotides: 7. Germline CDR1 is SGDLS and CDR2 is YYNGEE. CDR3 length: 15 amino acids. The CDR3 spells CASSANGRGPDTQYF. The DNA for the CDR3 is TGTGCCAGCAGCGCAAACGGCAGGGGGCCAGATACGCAGTATTTT.

This chain joins TRBV14 and TRBJ2-7, with D possibly matching TRBD2 (7 bases). Per germline, CDR1 SGHDN and CDR2 FVKESK. The V end was cut by 4 bases, the J end by 4 bases, with 23 bases between. The CDR3 extends over 17 amino acids. This CDR3 is CASSRREGVAGRYEQYF. The CDR3 DNA is TGTGCCAGCAGCCGAAGAGAGGGGGTAGCGGGCCGTTACGAGCAGTACTTC.

The V gene is TRBV9, the J gene TRBJ2-7; 8 positions agree with TRBD2. Germline CDR1 is SGDLS and CDR2 is YYNGEE. This CDR3 is built from 16 residues. With V trimmed by 0 bases and J by 3 bases, 8 bases remained unmatched. The CDR3 region is CASSVGWREVDYEQYF. In DNA, the CDR3 is TGTGCCAGCAGCGTAGGATGGCGGGAGGTCGACTACGAGCAGTACTTC.

The chain employs TRBV19 and TRBJ1-1, with D uncertain. The germline V gene encodes CDR1 LNHDA and CDR2 SQIVND (reference sequence). Trimming left V 5 bases short and J 4 bases short, with 14 bases between. The CDR3 is made up of 14 amino acids. The CDR3 loop reads CASSSWTAGTEAFF. Here the CDR3 DNA reads TGTGCCAGTAGTTCCTGGACGGCGGGCACTGAAGCTTTCTTT.

CDR3 protein: CASSLDRGDQPQHF. The DNA of the CDR3 is TGTGCCAGCAGCTTGGACAGGGGGGATCAGCCCCAGCATTTT. The rearrangement uses TRBV5-4 and TRBJ1-5; TRBD1 aligns across 8 bases. The V segment lost 0 bases and the J segment 5 bases; nucleotides outside the gene matches: 1. CDR1 SGHNT and CDR2 YYREEE come from the germline V gene (reference sequence). There are 14 residues in the CDR3.

The CDR3 DNA sequence: TGTGCCAGTAGTCTAAGGATTAATCAGCCCCAGCATTTT. This codes for CASSLRINQPQHF. This chain links TRBV19 with TRBJ1-5; D call uncertain. The V gene lost 5 bases and the J gene lost 4 bases, with 9 bases spanning the gap. CDR1 is LNHDA and CDR2 is SQIVND in the germline V gene (reference sequence). The CDR3 has 13 amino acids.